The subject of this entry is one TCR beta chain. What it recognizes is unknown. This sample's treatment: roughly 20 received Ad26.COV2.S at low or high dose, single or two shots; about 5 received placebo; per-sample allocation not given. The samples date from day 63 after the first vaccine or placebo injection. Wuhan-strain spike was delivered by a replication-incompetent Ad26 vector. V shed 5 bases, J shed 2 bases, and the junction held 5 bases outside the gene matches. The CDR3 is made up of 15 amino acids. Germline CDR1 and CDR2: SEHNR and FQNEAQ (reference sequence). TCRdb keeps only in-frame clones here, not all; method: immunoSEQ multiplex PCR. In the table there are a few hundred thousand clones, 88% of which are singletons. This sample is part of a study of Ad26.COV2.S vaccination and SARS-CoV-2 variants. Study in general: Into the muscle, Ad26.COV2.S was dosed once or twice, 56 days apart. Study-wide findings and caveats: After vaccination, reports described spike-specific CD8+ and CD4+ T cell responses as showing substantial breadth.

This TCR was recovered from a person aged 18 to 59 who received the Ad26.COV2.S COVID-19 vaccine or a placebo. The chain is built from TRBV7-9 and TRBJ2-3; 9 bases are shared with TRBD1. Specimen: peripheral blood, collected in a trial of Ad26.COV2.S vaccine versus placebo. For the CDR3, the DNA is TGTGCCAGCAGCCTCAGGGACAGGGACACAGATACGCAGTATTTT. Protein product: CASSLRDRDTDTQYF.